This TCR beta chain was sequenced for a study of cytomegalovirus exposure and HLA in healthy donors. About the research overall: There were roughly 80 million unique TCRs (from HLA-typed donors) in an early data release.

The CDR3 runs to 13 residues. V was clipped by 4 bases and J by 1 base, with 11 bases between them. Germline values: CDR1 GTSNPN, CDR2 SVGIG (reference sequence). General study results and limits: Associated with cytomegalovirus, according to the listing, were about 160 TCR beta chains. An apparent linkage of common viral pathogens to several of the most significant clusters emerged in a later analysis. In a later analysis, CMV-associated beta chains were mostly HLA-associated, it appeared.

Details on this clone: The target antigen is unknown.

The PCR used 60 Vbeta and 13 Jbeta primers. The table came from immunoSEQ multiplex PCR; TCRdb's copy has only in-frame clones and leaves some out. The sample lists more than 95,000 clones; around 80% were seen once. The TCR comes from a young man in good health and CMV-seronegative. The chain recombines TRBV30 with TRBJ2-7; D remains ambiguous. Sequencing used PBMCs. The DNA of the CDR3 is TGTGCCTGGATAGGCGGATTGTCCTACGAGCAGTACTTC. This translates into CAWIGGLSYEQYF.